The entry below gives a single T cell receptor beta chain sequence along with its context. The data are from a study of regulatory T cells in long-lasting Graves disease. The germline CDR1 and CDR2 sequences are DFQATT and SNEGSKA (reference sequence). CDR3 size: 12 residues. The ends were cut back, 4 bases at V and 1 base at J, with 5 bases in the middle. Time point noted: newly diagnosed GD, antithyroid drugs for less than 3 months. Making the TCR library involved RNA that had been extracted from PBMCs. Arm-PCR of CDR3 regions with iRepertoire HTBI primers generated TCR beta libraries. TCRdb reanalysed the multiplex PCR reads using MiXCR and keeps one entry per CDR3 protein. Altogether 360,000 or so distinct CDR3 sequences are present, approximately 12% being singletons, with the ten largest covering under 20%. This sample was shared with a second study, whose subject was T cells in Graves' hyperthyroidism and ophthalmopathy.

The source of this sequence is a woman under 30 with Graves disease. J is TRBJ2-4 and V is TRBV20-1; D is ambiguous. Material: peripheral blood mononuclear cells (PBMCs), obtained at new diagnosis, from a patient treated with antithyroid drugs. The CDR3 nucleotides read TGCAGTGCTATCCGTGCCAAAAACATTCAGTACTTC. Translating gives CSAIRAKNIQYF.